This entry concerns a single T cell receptor (beta chain). Its antigen is undetermined. The sample originates from a study of beta chain features in type 1 diabetes. In the study overall: Healthy donors, compared against patients, showed similar age, gender and cell yields. Points from the study as a whole: VDJ junctions in type 1 diabetes patients carried more deletions and fewer insertions. The naive, central memory and Treg TCRB repertoires showed an apparent similarity that was greater among patients than among healthy donors. Moderate yet significant TCRB CDR3 shortening was seen in Type 1 diabetes patients in all four CD4+ subsets.

CDR1 is SQVTM and CDR2 is ANQGSEA in the germline V gene. V was pared by 2 bases and J by 3 bases, with 13 bases between. The CDR3 covers 14 residues. Isolated RNA was reverse transcribed in full, so expressed TCRB transcripts were sequenced. Using immunoSEQ multiplex PCR, the repertoire was profiled, and TCRdb retains in-frame clones only, with some absent. The sample holds some 330,000 clones; around 12% are singletons and the top ten take approximately 0.01%. The clonotype was recovered from a woman between 18 and 29 years old with type 1 diabetes. V and J are TRBV29-1 and TRBJ2-5; weak D call: TRBD1 (6 bases). The sequencing input was naive CD4+ T cells from blood. This CDR3 is CSVESSGEEETQYF. The DNA for the CDR3 is TGCAGCGTTGAATCGTCAGGGGAAGAAGAGACCCAGTACTTC. Drawing the rest from reference TRBV29-1 and TRBJ2-5, the complete variable domain is SAVISQKPSRDICQRGTSLTIQCQVDSQVTMMFWYRQQPGQSLTLIATANQGSEATYESGFVIDKFPISRPNLTFSTLTVSNMSPEDSSIYLCSVESSGEEETQYFGPGTRLLVL.